The clone carrying this T cell receptor beta chain was recorded at least ten times. Its target is unknown. The read gets to within 3 residues of the CDR3 end, and the germline J gene fills in the rest. Heparinized whole blood, about 4.5 to 9 ml, came from each donor. Germline CDR1 is DFQATT and CDR2 is SNEGSKA (reference sequence). With 0 bases removed from V and 3 bases from J, the gap between germline ends came to 15 bases. The CDR3 covers 15 residues. The table came from immunoSEQ multiplex PCR; TCRdb's copy has only in-frame clones and leaves some out. Singletons are absent from the sample, which has 42,000 or so clones. This entry is derived from a study of T cell clonality in common variable immunodeficiency. Study-wide results and caveats: Links between repertoire features and CVID complications were heterogeneity-limited. Reportedly, TCR beta sequences from common variable immunodeficiency showed fewer deletions and N-nucleotide insertions. Compared with healthy controls, CVID subjects showed increased TCRbeta clonality, mostly in about a third.

Material: peripheral blood mononuclear cells. The rearrangement joins TRBV20-1 to TRBJ2-7; D perhaps matches TRBD2 (6 bases). The origin of this receptor is a person aged 18 to 70 in good health. The CDR3 reads CSARDRRVQFYEQYF. The CDR3 bases that were read are TGCAGTGCTAGAGATAGGAGGGTCCAGTTCTACGAG.